Following are 11 T cell receptor beta chains from one sample sequenced in a study of T cell responses to AZD1222 COVID-19 vaccine. Sequencing used immunoSEQ multiplex PCR; TCRdb keeps in-frame clones, though not all of them. Of about 160,000 clones in the sample, approximately 91% were seen once. Material: peripheral blood, obtained on day 0 of AZD1222 vaccination. These receptors were collected from an adult in good health.

J is TRBJ1-5 and V is TRBV6-6; 11 positions match TRBD1. The germline CDR1 and CDR2 sequences are MNHNY and SVGAGI (reference sequence). V dropped 4 bases and J dropped 6; count of bases not matched to a gene: 5. There are 15 residues in the CDR3. The CDR3 is CASSSGQGAVQPQHF. CDR3 nucleotide sequence: TGTGCCAGCAGTTCCGGACAGGGGGCCGTTCAGCCCCAGCATTTT.

The V gene is TRBV4-1, the J gene TRBJ1-5; D is uncertain. The CDR3 extends over 13 amino acids. Between the trimmed V and J ends, which lost 4 bases and 8 bases, there was a span of 12 bases. Germline V lookup: CDR1 MGHRA, CDR2 YSYEKL. The CDR3 loop reads CASSPDPDKPQHF. The CDR3, as DNA: TGCGCCAGCAGCCCCGACCCTGACAAGCCCCAGCATTTT.

The rearrangement joins TRBV2 to TRBJ1-1; tentatively, D is TRBD1 (5 bases). Trimming took off 7 bases at V and 5 bases at J, with 17 bases between the two ends. The CDR3 consists of 14 residues. Germline assignment: CDR1 SNHLY and CDR2 FYNNEI. CDR3 coding DNA: TGTGCCAGCATTACGGGGGGGATGGGGACTGAAGCTTTCTTT. This encodes CASITGGMGTEAFF.

V is TRBV2 and J is TRBJ1-1; TRBD1 aligns across 9 bases. This CDR3 region has 13 residues. Germline V CDR1 and CDR2: SNHLY, FYNNEI. Germline trimming cut 5 bases from V and 5 bases from J; bases unmatched to any gene: 3. CDR3 residues: CASSRDRETEAFF. The CDR3 DNA reads TGTGCCAGCAGTCGGGACAGGGAAACTGAAGCTTTCTTT.

The chain is built from TRBV7-9 and TRBJ1-5; no firm D call. V was shortened by 1 base and J by 7 bases, with 11 bases between the two germline ends. Germline CDR1 reads SEHNR; CDR2 reads FQNEAQ (reference sequence). This CDR3 region has 14 residues. The CDR3 DNA reads as TGTGCCAGCAGCTTAGTTGGGGTTGGGCAGCCCCAGCATTTT. Translation: CASSLVGVGQPQHF.

Worth noting for this clone: Germline is not matched at one junction end, which may reflect a read error. The J gene is TRBJ2-3, the V gene TRBV7-7; TRBD2 might be the D (6 bases). The V gene's germline CDR1 is SSHAT and CDR2 FNYEAQ (reference sequence). The length of the CDR3 is 15 residues. This chain's CDR3 is CASSLGSSDTDTQYF. DNA for the CDR3: TGTGCTAGCAGCTTAGGCTCTAGCGACACAGATACGCAGTATTTT.

The chain links TRBV7-2 to TRBJ1-1; no clear D. Trimming took 5 bases from V and 0 from J, leaving 7 bases between them. The CDR3 loop spans 13 amino acids. Germline CDR1 is SGHTA and CDR2 is FQGNSA. In nucleotides, the CDR3 is TGTGCCAGCAGCCCCTTTGTGAACACTGAAGCTTTCTTT. It specifies CASSPFVNTEAFF.

V gene TRBV27 combines with J gene TRBJ1-5; possible D gene TRBD1, 5 bases. The germline gives CDR1 MNHEY, CDR2 SMNVEV (reference sequence). The CDR3 contains 14 residues. V lost 5 bases and J 3 bases, leaving 11 bases between the germline ends. The CDR3 nucleotides are TGTGCCAGCAGTGCAGGGAGGGTCAATCAGCCCCAGCATTTT. Translated: CASSAGRVNQPQHF.

The chain recombines TRBV20-1 with TRBJ1-4; 7 nucleotides agree with TRBD1. Germline V gene sequence: CDR1 DFQATT, CDR2 SNEGSKA (reference sequence). V gave up 3 bases and J gave up 5 bases; unmatched junction bases: 12. This CDR3 comprises 16 residues. The chain's CDR3 is CSASKGLGQTNEKLFF. Written as DNA, the CDR3 is TGCAGTGCTAGTAAGGGTCTGGGACAGACCAATGAAAAACTGTTTTTT.

The V and J genes are TRBV7-2 and TRBJ1-1; D might be TRBD1 (5 bases). Between the trimmed V and J ends, which lost 2 bases and 1 base, there was a span of 8 bases. Germline V gene lookup returns CDR1 SGHTA and CDR2 FQGNSA. This CDR3 has 14 residues. The CDR3 DNA follows: TGTGCCAGCAGCTTAAGACAGACGAACACTGAAGCTTTCTTT. It translates to CASSLRQTNTEAFF.

This rearrangement joins TRBV3-1 (or the pseudogene TRBV3-2) to TRBJ2-3; no definite D call. The CDR3 spans 13 residues. CDR1 is LGHDT and CDR2 is YNNKEL in the germline V gene (reference sequence). The ends were cut back, 8 bases at V and 5 bases at J, with 14 bases in the middle. Here the CDR3 DNA reads TGTGCCAGCTCACCAGGTAGACTAGATACGCAGTATTTT. It specifies CASSPGRLDTQYF.